This T cell receptor (beta chain) was sequenced during a study of T cell responses to AZD1222 COVID-19 vaccine. Sequenced by immunoSEQ multiplex PCR; TCRdb stores in-frame clones only, minus some. The sample includes about 150,000 clones, approximately 92% seen only once; the top ten take about 2.5%. Sequenced material: peripheral blood, taken on day 0 of AZD1222 vaccination. The receptor was isolated from an adult in good health.

CDR3 sequence reads: CASSSRTSGRTDTQYF. The CDR3 DNA sequence: TGTGCCAGCAGCTCCAGGACTAGCGGGAGAACAGATACGCAGTATTTT. The gene calls are TRBV5-6 and TRBJ2-3; TRBD2 matches 13 bases. J lost 3 bases, V lost 3 bases, and 4 bases had no gene match. The CDR3 runs to 16 residues. CDR1 and CDR2 (germline): SGHDT, YYEEEE.